This TCR beta chain derives from a study of T cells in pancreatic ductal adenocarcinoma. Details on this clone: Its cognate antigen is unknown.

Germline V lookup: CDR1 SNHLY, CDR2 FYNNEI. V lost 4 bases, J lost 4 bases, and 5 bases lay in between. The CDR3 runs to 11 residues. No neoadjuvant therapy was given to the selected pancreatic ductal adenocarcinoma patients before their surgery. The method was immunoSEQ multiplex PCR; TCRdb's version includes in-frame clones alone and lacks a portion of them. The table includes roughly 100,000 clones, around 96% detected once. Findings and limits, study-wide: Enrichment of CD45RO+ effector over naive T cells in tumors may bias clonality. Tumor samples had fewer productive templates and 7.5 to 9.5-fold fewer unique clonotypes than blood. No significant tumor-blood clonality difference; means were about 0.11 and 0.072.

The sample taken for sequencing was PBMCs. The rearrangement links TRBV2 to TRBJ2-7, with D hard to call. The sequence came from a human donor with pancreatic ductal adenocarcinoma. CDR3 region: CASSVQYEQYF. The DNA for the CDR3 is TGTGCCAGCAGTGTACAATACGAGCAGTACTTC.